The 4 T cell receptor beta chains below were found in one sample sequenced in a study of OX40 agonist ivuxolimab in advanced cancers. Some clones are missing from TCRdb's copy, which holds only in-frame ones; the method was immunoSEQ multiplex PCR. The sample holds approximately 98,000 clones; 70% to 85% are singletons and the top ten take around 5.9%. This specimen was CD4+ or CD8+ T cells sorted from blood, taken in a trial of the OX40 agonist ivuxolimab. These TCRs come from an adult with an advanced solid tumor such as melanoma, head and neck, liver or kidney cancer.

J is TRBJ2-7 and V is TRBV7-9; no reliable D call. The CDR3 length is 12 residues. V was trimmed by 4 bases and J by 1 base, leaving 5 bases between them. The germline V gene encodes CDR1 SEHNR and CDR2 FQNEAQ (reference sequence). The CDR3 is CASSSLSYEQYF. CDR3 DNA: TGTGCCAGCAGCTCCCTGTCCTACGAGCAGTACTTC.

The CDR3 sequence: CASSLRDKTEAFF. CDR3 DNA: TGTGCCAGCAGCTTACGCGATAAGACTGAAGCTTTCTTT. The genes are TRBV7-2 and TRBJ1-1; D gene unclear. V dropped 2 bases and J dropped 5 bases, with 9 bases sitting between them. Germline CDR1 and CDR2: SGHTA and FQGNSA. This CDR3 is built from 13 residues.

The chain links TRBV19 to TRBJ2-4; tentatively, D is TRBD1 (6 bases). Germline V gene lookup returns CDR1 LNHDA and CDR2 SQIVND (reference sequence). With 5 bases removed from V and 1 base from J, the gap between germline ends came to 12 bases. This CDR3 spans 15 amino acids. This CDR3 reads CASSLQGPAKNIQYF. In DNA form, the CDR3 reads TGTGCCAGTAGTTTACAGGGCCCCGCCAAAAACATTCAGTACTTC.

This rearrangement joins TRBV10-3 to TRBJ2-7, with 9 bases fitting TRBD1. Trimming at V came to 8 bases and at J to 5 bases, leaving 4 bases not matched to a gene. CDR1 is ENHRY, CDR2 SYGVKD, per germline. CDR3 length: 12 amino acids. The CDR3 region is CAIGQGIHEQYF. Written as DNA, the CDR3 is TGTGCCATCGGACAGGGGATTCACGAGCAGTACTTC.